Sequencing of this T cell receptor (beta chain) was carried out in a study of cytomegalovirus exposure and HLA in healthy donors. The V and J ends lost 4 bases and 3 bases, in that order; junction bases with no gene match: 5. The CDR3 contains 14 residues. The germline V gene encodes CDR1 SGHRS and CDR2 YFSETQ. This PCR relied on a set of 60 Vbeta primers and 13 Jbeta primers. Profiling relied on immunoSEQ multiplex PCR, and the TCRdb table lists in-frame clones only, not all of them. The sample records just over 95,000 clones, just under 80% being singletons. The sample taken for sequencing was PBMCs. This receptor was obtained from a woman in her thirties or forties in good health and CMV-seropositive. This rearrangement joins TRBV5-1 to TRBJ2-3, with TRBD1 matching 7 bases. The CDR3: CASSNRGRTDTQYF. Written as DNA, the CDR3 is TGCGCCAGCAGCAACAGGGGACGAACAGATACGCAGTATTTT.